This TCR beta chain was profiled in a study of technical replicates of blood from a handful of donors. TCRdb keeps only in-frame clones here, not all; method: immunoSEQ multiplex PCR. The table records around 79,000 clones, 85% to 95% of them present only once. CDR1 and CDR2 from the germline V gene are MNHNY and SVGAGI (reference sequence). The junction had 8 bases not matched to a gene; V was cut back by 2 bases and J by 13 bases. The CDR3 is 14 residues long. The source material was T cells isolated from PBMCs. V is TRBV6-6 and J is TRBJ1-4, with TRBD1 identical over 9 bases. This clonotype originated in a human donor in good health. The CDR3 loop is CASSYEGTGLLLFF. The CDR3 coding sequence is TGTGCCAGCAGTTACGAGGGGACAGGGCTATTACTGTTTTTT.